The 10 T cell receptor beta chains reported below all come from one sample, sequenced in a study of Graves' ophthalmopathy and Graves' hyperthyroidism. Amplification of the TCR beta CDR3 regions used RNA transcripts (as template). HTBI primers primed a first-round RT-PCR, and a second-round multiplex PCR followed. TCRdb re-called the multiplex PCR reads through MiXCR, storing one row per CDR3 protein. This sample has hundreds of thousands of distinct CDR3 sequences, with just over 40% found just once. Sequenced: peripheral blood. Source of these receptors: an adult man with Graves' ophthalmopathy.

The rearrangement joins TRBV20-1 to TRBJ2-2, with D possibly TRBD1 on 6 matching bases. The CDR3 runs 12 residues. The V gene's germline CDR1 is DFQATT and CDR2 SNEGSKA (reference sequence). V was shortened by 5 bases and J by 3 bases, with 7 bases between the two germline ends. In DNA form, the CDR3 reads TGCAGTGCTGGACAGTACACCGGGGAGCTGTTTTTT. Its protein is CSAGQYTGELFF.

Ten or more counts support this clonotype. The chain couples TRBV12-3 or TRBV12-4 to TRBJ2-5; 11 nucleotides match TRBD1. The CDR3 is 13 residues long. V shed 7 bases and J 6 bases; nucleotides not matched to a gene: 4. As DNA, the CDR3 is TGTGCCAGCACCGGGACAGGGGGAAAGACCCAGTACTTC. Protein product: CASTGTGGKTQYF.

This clonotype was counted a few times. This chain connects TRBV9 to TRBJ2-7; 7 bases fit TRBD1. V dropped 3 bases and J dropped 3; count of bases not matched to a gene: 6. Germline V gene sequence: CDR1 SGDLS, CDR2 YYNGEE. The CDR3 has 14 amino acids. The CDR3 spells CASSETGNLYEQYF. The CDR3 DNA sequence: TGTGCCAGCAGCGAGACAGGGAACCTCTACGAGCAGTACTTC.

This clonotype has more than one count but fewer than ten. V usage is TRBV27 and J usage is TRBJ2-5; the match to TRBD2 covers 15 bases. V dropped 5 bases and J dropped 5; count of bases not matched to a gene: 9. Germline CDR1 and CDR2: MNHEY and SMNVEV (reference sequence). This CDR3 is built from 17 residues. The CDR3 DNA is TGTGCCAGCAGTGAAGGAGGGACTAGCGGGAGGAGGGAGACCCAGTACTTC. Amino acid sequence: CASSEGGTSGRRETQYF.

This chain links TRBV10-3 with TRBJ1-5; D may be TRBD1 (6 bases). V lost 0 bases to trimming and J lost 3 bases, with 12 bases between them. The CDR3 contains 16 residues. Germline assignment: CDR1 ENHRY and CDR2 SYGVKD. The CDR3 loop reads CAISESLGGLNQPQHF. As DNA, the CDR3 is TGTGCCATCAGTGAGTCGTTAGGGGGTCTCAATCAGCCCCAGCATTTT.

The chain is built from TRBV7-2 and TRBJ1-1; D gene ambiguous. Germline V CDR1 and CDR2: SGHTA, FQGNSA. This CDR3 contains 16 residues. V lost 5 bases and J 1 base, leaving 17 bases between the germline ends. The CDR3 DNA reads as TGTGCCAGCAGCCAAGTCTGGGCAGGAGAGAACACTGAAGCTTTCTTT. As protein: CASSQVWAGENTEAFF. The complete variable domain, with remaining parts taken from reference TRBV7-2 and TRBJ1-1, reads GAGVSQSPSNKVTEKGKDVELRCDPISGHTALYWYRQSLGQGLEFLIYFQGNSAPDKSGLPSDRFSAERTGGSVSTLTIQRTQQEDSAVYLCASSQVWAGENTEAFFGQGTRLTVV.

In the case of this clonotype: A read error may be the cause here, since a much bigger clone is one base away. J is TRBJ2-7 and V is TRBV2; 9 nucleotides match TRBD1. CDR3 length: 15 amino acids. V shed 5 bases, J shed 2 bases, and the junction held 7 bases outside the gene matches. The germline gives CDR1 SNHLY, CDR2 FYNNEI. CDR3 sequence (DNA): TGTGCCAGCAGTCAACAGGGGGCGCACCCCTACGAGCAGTACTTC. As protein: CASSQQGAHPYEQYF.

This clonotype was recorded a few times. The V gene is TRBV9, the J gene TRBJ1-4, with 10 bases aligning to TRBD1. The trim removed 7 bases at V and 5 bases at J, leaving 8 bases unmatched. This CDR3 has 15 amino acids. The germline gives CDR1 SGDLS, CDR2 YYNGEE. The CDR3 sequence is CASRDMGQGNEKLFF. The CDR3 region has the DNA TGTGCCAGCCGGGATATGGGACAGGGGAATGAAAAACTGTTTTTT.

J is TRBJ1-6 and V is TRBV5-1; TRBD1 is a possible D gene (5 bases). This CDR3 region has 18 residues. Trimming stripped 5 bases from V and 7 bases from J, with 25 bases between. Germline CDR1 is SGHRS and CDR2 is YFSETQ. The CDR3 coding sequence is TGCGCCAGCAGTTCAGGACGGGACGGGAGGCCGGGGAATTCACCCCTCCACTTT. Its translation is CASSSGRDGRPGNSPLHF.

This clonotype was detected many times. V and J are TRBV12-3 or TRBV12-4 and TRBJ1-5; D is unclear. V shed 2 bases and J shed 3 bases, with 11 bases lying between them. This CDR3 spans 15 amino acids. The CDR3 spells CASSLRSSPNQPQHF. The CDR3 coding sequence is TGTGCCAGCAGTTTAAGGAGCAGTCCCAATCAGCCCCAGCATTTT.